This TCR beta chain was sequenced for a study of monozygotic twins with inflammatory bowel disease. TCRdb reanalyzed the 5' RACE reads, giving one entry per CDR3 protein sequence and no DNA. This table holds approximately 210,000 distinct CDR3 sequences. The V gene's germline CDR1 is GTSNPN and CDR2 SVGIG (reference sequence). The CDR3 contains 14 residues. The genes are TRBV30 and TRBJ2-5; TCRdb's D call, TRBD2, is unchecked because there is no DNA. The clonotype was recovered from a human donor with ulcerative colitis or Crohn's disease, or a healthy co-twin of an affected twin (not recorded which). Sequencing was performed on blood. CDR3 sequence reads: CAWSGTSGSQTQYF.